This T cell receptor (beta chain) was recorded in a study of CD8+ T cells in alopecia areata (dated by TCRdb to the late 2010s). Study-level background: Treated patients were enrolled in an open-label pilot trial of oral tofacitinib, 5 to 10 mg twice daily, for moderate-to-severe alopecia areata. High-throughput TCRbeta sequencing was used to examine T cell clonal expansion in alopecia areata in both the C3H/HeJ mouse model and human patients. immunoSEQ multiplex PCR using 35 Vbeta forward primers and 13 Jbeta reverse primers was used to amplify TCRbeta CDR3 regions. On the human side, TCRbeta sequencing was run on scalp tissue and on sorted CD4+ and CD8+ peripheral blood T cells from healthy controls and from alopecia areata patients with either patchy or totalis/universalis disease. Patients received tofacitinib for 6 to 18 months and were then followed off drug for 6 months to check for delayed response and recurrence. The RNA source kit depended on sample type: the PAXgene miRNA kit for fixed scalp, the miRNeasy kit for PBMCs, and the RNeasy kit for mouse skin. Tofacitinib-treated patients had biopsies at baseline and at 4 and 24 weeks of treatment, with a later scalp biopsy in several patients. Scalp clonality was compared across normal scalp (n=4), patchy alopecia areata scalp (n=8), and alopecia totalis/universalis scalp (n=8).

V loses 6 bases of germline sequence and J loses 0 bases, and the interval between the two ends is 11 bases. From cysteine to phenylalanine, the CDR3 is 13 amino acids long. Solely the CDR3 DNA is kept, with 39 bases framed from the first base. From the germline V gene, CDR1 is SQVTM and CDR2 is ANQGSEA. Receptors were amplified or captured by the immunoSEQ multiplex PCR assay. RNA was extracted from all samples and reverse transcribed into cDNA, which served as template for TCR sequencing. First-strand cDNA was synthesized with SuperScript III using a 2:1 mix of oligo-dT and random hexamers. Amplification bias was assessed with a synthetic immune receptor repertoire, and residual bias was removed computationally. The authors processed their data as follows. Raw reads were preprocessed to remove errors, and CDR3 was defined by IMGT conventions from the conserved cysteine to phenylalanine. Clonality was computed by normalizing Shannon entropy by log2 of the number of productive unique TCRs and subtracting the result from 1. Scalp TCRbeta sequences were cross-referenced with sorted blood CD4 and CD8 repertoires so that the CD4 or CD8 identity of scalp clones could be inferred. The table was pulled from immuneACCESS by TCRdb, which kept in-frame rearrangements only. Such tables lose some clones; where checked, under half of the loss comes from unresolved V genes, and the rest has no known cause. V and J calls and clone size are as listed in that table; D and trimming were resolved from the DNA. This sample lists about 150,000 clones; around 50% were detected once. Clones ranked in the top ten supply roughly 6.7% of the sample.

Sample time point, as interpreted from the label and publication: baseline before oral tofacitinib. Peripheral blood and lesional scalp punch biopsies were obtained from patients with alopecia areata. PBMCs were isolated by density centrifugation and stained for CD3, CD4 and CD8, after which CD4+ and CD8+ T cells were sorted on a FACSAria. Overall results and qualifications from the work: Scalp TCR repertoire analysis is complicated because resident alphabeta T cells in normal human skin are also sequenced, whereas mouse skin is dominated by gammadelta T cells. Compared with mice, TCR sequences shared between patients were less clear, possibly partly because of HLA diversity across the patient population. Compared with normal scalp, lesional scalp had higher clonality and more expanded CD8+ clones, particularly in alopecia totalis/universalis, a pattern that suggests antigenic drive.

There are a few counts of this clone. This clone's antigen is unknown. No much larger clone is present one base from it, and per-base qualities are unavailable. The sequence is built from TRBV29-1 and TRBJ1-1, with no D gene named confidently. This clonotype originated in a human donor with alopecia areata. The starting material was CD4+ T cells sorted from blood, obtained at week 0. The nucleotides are TGCAGCGTCACAAGAACGGTGAACACTGAAGCTTTCTTT. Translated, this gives CSVTRTVNTEAFF.